The 28 T cell receptor beta chains in this list originate from one sample, sequenced in a study of cytomegalovirus exposure and HLA in healthy donors. Assay used: immunoSEQ multiplex PCR; TCRdb lists only in-frame clones, some missing. The table lists more than 95,000 clones, about 82% of them singletons. Sequences were obtained from PBMCs. The receptors derive from a man aged 18 to 30 in good health and CMV-seronegative.

The rearrangement links TRBV13 to TRBJ2-4; D perhaps matches TRBD2 (6 bases). This CDR3 has 15 amino acids. Germline values: CDR1 PRHDT, CDR2 FYEKMQ (reference sequence). Trimming cost V 4 bases and J 5 bases, with 15 bases left between them. CDR3 in amino acids: CASSSRDGTENIQYF. CDR3 DNA: TGTGCCAGCAGCTCGCGGGACGGCACCGAAAACATTCAGTACTTC.

The chain recombines TRBV5-1 with TRBJ1-3; the D is unclear. Germline lookup yields CDR1 SGHRS and CDR2 YFSETQ. Trimming removed 0 bases from V and 2 bases from J, with 9 bases in between. The CDR3 runs 15 residues. The CDR3 DNA follows: TGCGCCAGCAGCTTGGACGGGTCCACTGGAAACACCATATATTTT. Protein product: CASSLDGSTGNTIYF.

This sequence joins TRBV14 and TRBJ2-1; perhaps TRBD1 as D (5 bases). The V gene's germline CDR1 is SGHDN and CDR2 FVKESK. V was clipped by 1 base and J by 8 bases, with 9 bases between them. The CDR3 runs to 13 residues. The CDR3 bases are TGTGCCAGCAGCCAAGCAGGGTGGGATGAGCAGTTCTTC. It encodes CASSQAGWDEQFF.

The chain couples TRBV6-1 to TRBJ1-2; D unresolved. V gave up 6 bases and J gave up 0 bases, with 5 bases separating them. Germline V CDR1 and CDR2: MNHNS, SASEGT. CDR3 length equals 12 residues. As DNA, the CDR3 is TGTGCCAGCAGCACAGCTAACTATGGCTACACCTTC. Its protein product is CASSTANYGYTF.

The rearrangement joins TRBV9 to TRBJ1-1, with D tentatively TRBD1 (6 bases). Deletions cut 4 bases from V and 2 bases from J, with 12 bases between. This CDR3 is built from 14 residues. The germline V gene encodes CDR1 SGDLS and CDR2 YYNGEE. The DNA for the CDR3 is TGTGCCAGCAGCCCTCGGACAGTTAACACTGAAGCTTTCTTT. It yields the protein CASSPRTVNTEAFF.

The rearrangement joins TRBV25-1 to TRBJ2-7; 9 bases match TRBD1. In germline, CDR1 is MGHDK, CDR2 SYGVNS. The CDR3 spans 14 residues. Germline trimming cut 6 bases from V and 6 bases from J; bases unmatched to any gene: 9. The CDR3 protein is CASSRRDRVSEQYF. The CDR3 bases are TGTGCCAGCAGCCGCCGGGACAGGGTTAGCGAGCAGTACTTC.

This sequence joins TRBV29-1 and TRBJ2-7, with D perhaps matching TRBD2 (5 bases). V was shortened by 6 bases and J by 0 bases, with 21 bases between the two germline ends. Germline V gene data show CDR1 as SQVTM and CDR2 as ANQGSEA. The CDR3 has 16 amino acids. CDR3 sequence reads: CSVTLDTERLSYEQYF. CDR3 sequence (DNA): TGCAGCGTCACCTTAGATACCGAGCGGCTCTCCTACGAGCAGTACTTC.

The DNA for the CDR3 is TGTGCCAGCTCACCTATTTCGGGGGGTTCTAGCCGGGCCTACGAGCAGTACTTC. Amino acids: CASSPISGGSSRAYEQYF. J is TRBJ2-7 and V is TRBV18, with 7 positions matching TRBD2. V lost 3 bases to trimming and J lost 2 bases; unmatched junction nucleotides: 16. The CDR3 has 18 residues. CDR1 and CDR2 from the germline V gene are KGHSH and LQKENI.

The V and J genes are TRBV7-9 and TRBJ1-2; D gene ambiguous. The CDR3 sequence is 13 residues long. Germline values: CDR1 SEHNR, CDR2 FQNEAQ (reference sequence). V was trimmed by 3 bases and J by 5 bases, leaving 10 bases between them. CDR3: CASSFGVSYGYTF. For the CDR3, the DNA is TGTGCCAGCAGCTTTGGAGTAAGTTATGGCTACACCTTC.

This rearrangement joins TRBV6-1 to TRBJ1-3; the D is unclear. CDR3 size: 13 residues. Germline values: CDR1 MNHNS, CDR2 SASEGT. V gave up 5 bases and J gave up 0 bases, with 5 bases separating them. The CDR3 DNA reads TGTGCCAGCAGTTTCAACTCTGGAAACACCATATATTTT. Residues: CASSFNSGNTIYF.

The rearrangement joins TRBV5-4 to TRBJ2-1; 9 bases are a match to TRBD2. Germline CDR1 reads SGHNT; CDR2 reads YYREEE (reference sequence). The junction had 5 bases not matched to a gene; V was cut back by 2 bases and J by 5 bases. The CDR3 has 15 amino acids. The CDR3 protein is CASSLGRGGNNEQFF. The CDR3 DNA reads as TGTGCCAGCAGCTTAGGGCGGGGGGGAAACAATGAGCAGTTCTTC.

The rearrangement links TRBV6-5 to TRBJ2-1; D not resolved. Trimming stripped 4 bases from V and 7 bases from J, with 5 bases between. The CDR3 runs 11 residues. Germline CDR1 MNHEY, CDR2 SVGAGI. The CDR3 here is CASSFSNEQFF. In DNA, the CDR3 is TGTGCCAGCAGTTTTTCTAATGAGCAGTTCTTC.

V usage is TRBV7-8 and J usage is TRBJ1-5; D not resolved. CDR1 is SGHVS, CDR2 FQNEAQ, per germline. The CDR3 is 13 amino acids. Between the trimmed V and J ends, which lost 1 base and 7 bases, there was a span of 8 bases. The CDR3 protein is CASSLDSGQPQHF. In DNA, the CDR3 is TGTGCCAGCAGCTTAGACAGTGGGCAGCCCCAGCATTTT.

V and J are TRBV9 and TRBJ2-1; TRBD2 matches 7 bases. Trimming removed 4 bases from V and 5 bases from J; junction bases left unmatched: 9. Germline V gene data show CDR1 as SGDLS and CDR2 as YYNGEE. This CDR3 comprises 15 residues. This CDR3 reads CASSFLGTTNNEQFF. The CDR3 nucleotides are TGTGCCAGCAGCTTTCTGGGGACTACAAACAATGAGCAGTTCTTC.

In its sample, this clone was seen a few times. The chain joins TRBV4-1 to TRBJ2-1; maybe TRBD2 (5 bases). The CDR3 covers 16 residues. Germline V gene sequence: CDR1 MGHRA, CDR2 YSYEKL. The V end lost 0 bases, the J end lost 8 bases, and 17 bases lay between the germline ends. The CDR3 bases are TGCGCCAGCAGCCAAGAGCGGAGGCTACCCACATATGAGCAGTTCTTC. Its translation is CASSQERRLPTYEQFF.

The chain couples TRBV5-6 to TRBJ1-1; D is unclear. The germline gives CDR1 SGHDT, CDR2 YYEEEE. Trimming took off 4 bases at V and 3 bases at J, with 16 bases between the two ends. The CDR3 covers 15 residues. DNA for the CDR3: TGTGCCAGCAGCCCGGTACGGGGAGGGTACACTGAAGCTTTCTTT. Residues: CASSPVRGGYTEAFF.

This chain connects TRBV7-8 to TRBJ2-7; the D gene is possibly TRBD2 (5 bases). This CDR3 comprises 13 residues. Germline V CDR1 and CDR2: SGHVS, FQNEAQ. V gave up 10 bases and J gave up 0 bases, with 13 bases separating them. The CDR3 DNA is TGTGCCACCGGACTTACAAACTCCTACGAGCAGTACTTC. Protein: CATGLTNSYEQYF.

This chain joins TRBV30 and TRBJ1-1; TRBD1 agrees at 9 bases. The CDR3 runs to 14 residues. V trimming: 1 base; J trimming: 5 bases; junction bases outside the gene matches: 5. Germline CDR1 is GTSNPN and CDR2 is SVGIG (reference sequence). In DNA form, the CDR3 reads TGTGCCTGGAGTGCGGGACAGGGAGGGACTGAAGCTTTCTTT. Protein sequence: CAWSAGQGGTEAFF. Full variable domain (outside the CDR3, taken from reference TRBV30 and TRBJ1-1): SQTIHQWPATLVQPVGSPLSLECTVEGTSNPNLYWYRQAAGRGLQLLFYSVGIGQISSEVPQNLSASRPQDRQFILSSKKLLLSDSGFYLCAWSAGQGGTEAFFGQGTRLTVV.

The chain joins TRBV5-1 to TRBJ2-1; D might be TRBD2 (6 bases). The V end lost 2 bases, the J end lost 8 bases, and 8 bases lay between the germline ends. CDR1 and CDR2 from the germline V gene are SGHRS and YFSETQ. CDR3 size: 12 residues. CDR3 region: CASSLRRDEQFF. CDR3 coding DNA: TGCGCCAGCAGCTTACGGAGGGATGAGCAGTTCTTC.

The V call is TRBV14, the J call TRBJ1-1, with 7 nucleotides matching TRBD1. J gave up 4 bases and V 4 bases, and 9 bases lay outside the gene matches. CDR1 and CDR2 (germline): SGHDN, FVKESK. CDR3 length equals 15 residues. Here the CDR3 DNA reads TGTGCCAGCAGCCCCCTCACAGGGGCTATCACTGAAGCTTTCTTT. Residues: CASSPLTGAITEAFF.

This clone was picked up a small number of times. This chain joins TRBV6-6 and TRBJ1-5; D is uncertain. Between the trimmed V and J ends, which lost 8 bases and 2 bases, there was a span of 13 bases. Germline CDR1 and CDR2: MNHNY and SVGAGI (reference sequence). The CDR3 is 14 residues long. This CDR3 reads CASRPGRGNQPQHF. The CDR3 DNA follows: TGTGCCAGCCGACCGGGAAGGGGCAATCAGCCCCAGCATTTT.

The chain carries TRBV30 and TRBJ1-2, with D perhaps matching TRBD1 (5 bases). Trimming removed 6 bases at V and 7 bases at J, with 18 bases between. The CDR3 covers 13 residues. Germline assignment: CDR1 GTSNPN and CDR2 SVGIG (reference sequence). In DNA, the CDR3 is TGTGCCTGCCACGGACAACCGGGAGGTGGCTACACCTTC. Protein sequence: CACHGQPGGGYTF.

This sequence joins TRBV7-9 and TRBJ2-3; 12 bases line up with TRBD1. The V gene end was trimmed by 3 bases and the J gene end by 0 bases; junction bases not matched to a gene: 7. This CDR3 has 18 residues. The germline gives CDR1 SEHNR, CDR2 FQNEAQ (reference sequence). The CDR3 DNA is TGTGCCAGCAGCTTCCGGGACAGGGGGCACTCTAGCACAGATACGCAGTATTTT. Translated, it gives CASSFRDRGHSSTDTQYF.

The J gene is TRBJ2-3, the V gene TRBV5-1; 9 bases align to TRBD1. Trimming at V came to 5 bases and at J to 0 bases, leaving 16 bases not matched to a gene. Germline CDR1 and CDR2: SGHRS and YFSETQ. The CDR3 totals 19 residues. CDR3 protein: CASRGGLDRGRGSTDTQYF. DNA for the CDR3: TGCGCCAGCAGGGGGGGTTTGGACAGGGGAAGGGGTAGCACAGATACGCAGTATTTT.

The genes are TRBV14 and TRBJ2-5; 12 bases are a match to TRBD2. The V gene end was trimmed by 3 bases and the J gene end by 7 bases; junction bases not matched to a gene: 9. The length of the CDR3 is 16 residues. CDR1 SGHDN and CDR2 FVKESK come from the germline V gene. CDR3 nucleotide sequence: TGTGCCAGCAGCCATCTAGCGGGAGGGCCCCTGGGGACCCAGTACTTC. Its protein is CASSHLAGGPLGTQYF.

This clone was seen a handful of times. The rearrangement joins TRBV5-1 to TRBJ1-1; D not resolved. CDR3 length: 14 residues. The V and J ends lost 1 base and 1 base respectively, with 8 bases between them. CDR1 and CDR2 from the germline V gene are SGHRS and YFSETQ. CDR3 sequence reads: CASSLSLGNTEAFF. The CDR3 nucleotides are TGCGCCAGCAGCTTGAGTCTAGGGAACACTGAAGCTTTCTTT.

This chain uses TRBV5-6 with TRBJ1-2; a weak D match, TRBD1 (5 bases). The germline V gene encodes CDR1 SGHDT and CDR2 YYEEEE. The ends were cut back, 0 bases at V and 0 bases at J, with 18 bases in the middle. This CDR3 is built from 18 residues. CDR3 loop: CASSLAVGAAASNYGYTF. The CDR3 bases are TGTGCCAGCAGCTTGGCGGTTGGGGCGGCAGCCTCTAACTATGGCTACACCTTC.

The chain combines TRBV5-8 with TRBJ1-5; 8 positions agree with TRBD1. This CDR3 contains 18 residues. CDR1 is SGHTS, CDR2 YDEGEE, per germline. V gave up 2 bases and J gave up 2 bases; unmatched junction bases: 12. The CDR3 region has the DNA TGTGCCAGCAGCTTTGGGGGTGAGGGACAGGCGGGCAATCAGCCCCAGCATTTT. It specifies CASSFGGEGQAGNQPQHF.